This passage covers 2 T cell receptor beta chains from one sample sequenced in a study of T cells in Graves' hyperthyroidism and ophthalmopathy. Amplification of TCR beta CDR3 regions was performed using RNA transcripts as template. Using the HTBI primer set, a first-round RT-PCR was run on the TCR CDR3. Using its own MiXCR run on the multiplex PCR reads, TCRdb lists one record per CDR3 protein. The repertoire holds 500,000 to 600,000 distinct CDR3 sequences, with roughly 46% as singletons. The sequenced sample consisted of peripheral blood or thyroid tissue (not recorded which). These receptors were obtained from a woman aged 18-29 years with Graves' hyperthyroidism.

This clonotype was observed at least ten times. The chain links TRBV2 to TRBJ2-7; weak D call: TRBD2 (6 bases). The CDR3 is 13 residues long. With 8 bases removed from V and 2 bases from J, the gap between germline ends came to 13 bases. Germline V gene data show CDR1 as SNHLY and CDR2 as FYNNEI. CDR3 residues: CASGDFSTYEQYF. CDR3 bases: TGTGCCAGCGGGGACTTTTCTACCTACGAGCAGTACTTC.

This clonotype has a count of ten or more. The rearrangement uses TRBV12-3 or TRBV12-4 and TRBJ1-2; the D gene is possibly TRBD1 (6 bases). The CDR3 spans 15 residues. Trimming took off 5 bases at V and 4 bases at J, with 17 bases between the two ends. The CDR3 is CASSHDRTFVYGYTF. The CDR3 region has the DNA TGTGCCAGCAGTCATGACAGGACGTTCGTCTATGGCTACACCTTC.